This T cell receptor beta chain was sequenced in a study of T cells in Graves' hyperthyroidism and ophthalmopathy. The definition of stable Graves' hyperthyroidism was no ophthalmopathy progression within 18 months. Clinicians diagnosed patients from clinical symptoms, serum thyroxine and TRAb, thyroid ultrasound and orbital computed tomography. Amplification targeted TCR beta CDR3 regions from RNA transcripts. TCR CDR3 underwent first-round RT-PCR with the HTBI primer set. TCRdb recomputed calls from the multiplex PCR reads with MiXCR, one row per CDR3 protein. The sample yields a few hundred thousand distinct CDR3 sequences, 15% to 19% seen once. Study-wide results and caveats: Ophthalmopathy was identified by the model a median 6.5 months ahead of onset. From stable hyperthyroidism, ophthalmopathy was set apart by a 13 V-J model.

This clonotype appeared many times. Its antigen is unknown. V was cut by 3 bases and J by 0 bases, with 9 bases left in between. The CDR3 is 15 amino acids. Germline assignment: CDR1 ENHRY and CDR2 SYGVKD. The sample taken for sequencing was blood. The TCR was taken from a woman under 30 with Graves' hyperthyroidism. The V call is TRBV10-3, the J call TRBJ1-3; D is ambiguous. The CDR3 loop reads CAISDLGSSGNTIYF. The CDR3 nucleotides read TGTGCCATCAGTGATTTGGGGAGCTCTGGAAACACCATATATTTT.